One sample yielded the 21 T cell receptor beta chains listed below, sequenced in a study of glioma-infiltrating T cells. The iRepertoire nested amplicon-rescue multiplex PCR amplified TCR alpha and beta CDR3s from RNA. TCRdb recomputed calls from the multiplex PCR reads with MiXCR, one row per CDR3 protein. The profile shows approximately 110,000 distinct CDR3 sequences, 20% to 25% of them singletons. Sequenced material: glioma tissue, nonneoplastic brain tissue, or PBMCs (not recorded which). The receptors were sampled from a human donor with low-grade glioma or glioblastoma, undergoing nonglioma brain surgery, or in good health (not recorded which).

This clonotype showed up many times. The chain is built from TRBV29-1 and TRBJ1-3; no definite D call. Germline lookup yields CDR1 SQVTM and CDR2 ANQGSEA. The CDR3 has 12 amino acids. Trimming stripped 6 bases from V and 2 bases from J, with 8 bases between. The DNA for the CDR3 is TGCAGCGTATTTACAACTGGAAACACCATATATTTT. Its protein is CSVFTTGNTIYF. Based on the CDR3 plus reference TRBV29-1 and TRBJ1-3, the full variable domain is SAVISQKPSRDICQRGTSLTIQCQVDSQVTMMFWYRQQPGQSLTLIATANQGSEATYESGFVIDKFPISRPNLTFSTLTVSNMSPEDSSIYLCSVFTTGNTIYFGEGSWLTVV.

The V gene is TRBV30, the J gene TRBJ2-7; TRBD2 is a possible D gene (6 bases). V lost 1 base and J 6 bases, leaving 10 bases between the germline ends. Germline V gene lookup returns CDR1 GTSNPN and CDR2 SVGIG (reference sequence). The CDR3 loop spans 12 amino acids. In nucleotides, the CDR3 is TGTGCCTGGAGTGCCTACGGGGGCGAGCAGTACTTC. Its protein is CAWSAYGGEQYF. The full variable domain, in which reference TRBV30 and TRBJ2-7 provide the parts outside the CDR3, is SQTIHQWPATLVQPVGSPLSLECTVEGTSNPNLYWYRQAAGRGLQLLFYSVGIGQISSEVPQNLSASRPQDRQFILSSKKLLLSDSGFYLCAWSAYGGEQYFGPGTRLTVT.

This clonotype showed up many times. This chain uses TRBV6-1 with TRBJ1-5; 8 bases fit TRBD1. V trimming: 4 bases; J trimming: 7 bases; junction bases outside the gene matches: 3. The CDR3 extends over 13 amino acids. CDR1 and CDR2 (germline): MNHNS, SASEGT. CDR3 in amino acids: CASSAGQGQPQHF. CDR3 DNA: TGTGCCAGCAGTGCCGGACAGGGACAGCCCCAGCATTTT.

This clonotype was observed once. A much larger clone lies one base from this, so it may be a read error. Given the absence of the conserved phenylalanine or tryptophan at the CDR3 end, a read error is likely. The genes are TRBV27 and TRBJ1-1, with TRBD1 matching 9 bases. There are 13 residues in the CDR3. Germline V lookup: CDR1 MNHEY, CDR2 SMNVEV (reference sequence). V lost 10 bases to trimming and J lost 7 bases; unmatched junction nucleotides: 10. In DNA, the CDR3 is TGTGCCATCAGGGGACAGGGTGCGAGTGAAGCTTTCTCT. Its protein product is CAIRGQGASEAFS.

This clonotype has just a few counts. The CDR3 here is CASSQERPGMSSYEQYF. In DNA, the CDR3 is TGCGCCAGCAGCCAAGAACGGCCTGGGATGAGTTCCTACGAGCAGTACTTC. The chain couples TRBV4-1 to TRBJ2-7; D unresolved. The CDR3 spans 17 residues. From germline, CDR1 is MGHRA and CDR2 YSYEKL. Trimming took off 0 bases at V and 1 base at J, with 16 bases between the two ends.

In this sample, this clonotype turned up many times. The chain combines TRBV6-2 or TRBV6-3 with TRBJ2-1; D is uncertain. Germline loops: CDR1 MNHEY, CDR2 SVGEGT. The CDR3 consists of 12 residues. The germline V and J ends were trimmed by 2 bases and 5 bases, with 4 bases remaining between them. The CDR3 nucleotides read TGTGCCAGCAGTTACCCAAACAATGAGCAGTTCTTC. Translation gives CASSYPNNEQFF.

This clonotype showed up just a few times. Possible read error: a much larger clone is one base away. V usage is TRBV27 and J usage is TRBJ1-2; D uncertain. With 6 bases removed from V and 4 bases from J, the gap between germline ends came to 15 bases. Germline V gene sequence: CDR1 MNHEY, CDR2 SMNVEV (reference sequence). The CDR3 runs 14 residues. The CDR3 is CASRGASPVYGYTF. The CDR3, as DNA: TGTGCCAGCAGGGGCGCCTCGCCAGTCTATGGCTACACCTTC.

This clonotype was observed a handful of times. The chain uses TRBV7-6 and TRBJ2-7; 9 positions agree with TRBD1. Germline V gene lookup returns CDR1 SGHVS and CDR2 FNYEAQ. With V trimmed by 11 bases and J by 4 bases, 9 bases remained unmatched. The CDR3 has 13 residues. CDR3 amino acids: CAVKNGTGYEQYF. The CDR3 nucleotides read TGTGCCGTGAAGAACGGGACAGGGTACGAGCAGTACTTC.

The gene calls are TRBV20-1 and TRBJ2-7; TRBD1 agrees at 7 bases. CDR3 length: 15 residues. Germline-derived CDR1 and CDR2 are DFQATT and SNEGSKA (reference sequence). Losses at the gene ends were 3 bases for V and 5 bases for J; bases not matched to a gene: 13. CDR3: CSARGDRVVDNEQYF. DNA for the CDR3: TGCAGTGCTAGGGGAGACAGGGTAGTCGACAACGAGCAGTACTTC.

This clonotype has a handful of counts. J is TRBJ2-3 and V is TRBV12-3 or TRBV12-4; a weak D match, TRBD1 (5 bases). The CDR3 consists of 14 residues. Trimming took 3 bases from V and 4 from J, leaving 11 bases between them. The CDR3 bases are TGTGCCAGCAGTTTCTCCCTGGGGCCAGATACGCAGTATTTT. Amino acid sequence: CASSFSLGPDTQYF.

Ten or more counts support this clonotype. The chain combines TRBV6-6 with TRBJ2-3, with 7 bases identical to TRBD2. The germline CDR1 and CDR2 sequences are MNHNY and SVGAGI (reference sequence). Trimming cost V 2 bases and J 6 bases; bases outside gene matches: 5. This CDR3 spans 14 amino acids. In DNA, the CDR3 is TGTGCCAGCAGTTACGGACTGGGGGGGGATACGCAGTATTTT. Amino acid sequence: CASSYGLGGDTQYF.

At least ten counts were recorded for this clonotype. This chain uses TRBV27 with TRBJ2-7; 9 positions match TRBD1. Germline V gene lookup returns CDR1 MNHEY and CDR2 SMNVEV (reference sequence). This CDR3 comprises 16 residues. The trim removed 4 bases at V and 0 bases at J, leaving 7 bases unmatched. In DNA, the CDR3 is TGTGCCAGCAGTTCTGGGACAGGGAGGAGCTCCTACGAGCAGTACTTC. It yields the protein CASSSGTGRSSYEQYF.

This clonotype was picked up many times. The gene calls are TRBV24-1 and TRBJ2-1; D is possibly TRBD2 (6 bases). CDR3 length: 12 residues. Germline V lookup: CDR1 KGHDR, CDR2 SFDVKD. Trimming took off 4 bases at V and 7 bases at J, with 7 bases between the two ends. The CDR3 protein is CATSDRGNEQFF. For the CDR3, the DNA is TGTGCCACCAGTGACCGGGGGAATGAGCAGTTCTTC.

This clonotype was detected many times. CDR3 nucleotides: TGTGCCAGCACCTTCCAGAGGAGCGAAGCTTTCTTT. Its translation is CASTFQRSEAFF. This chain joins TRBV12-3 or TRBV12-4 and TRBJ1-1; D is uncertain. The V end lost 7 bases, the J end lost 8 bases, and 14 bases lay between the germline ends. This CDR3 comprises 12 residues.

The chain carries TRBV19 and TRBJ2-1; possible D gene TRBD1, 6 bases. The length of the CDR3 is 15 residues. Germline lookup yields CDR1 LNHDA and CDR2 SQIVND (reference sequence). V was trimmed by 10 bases and J by 9 bases, leaving 25 bases between them. CDR3 coding DNA: TGTGCCACGCGAAACCAACAGGGTTTGAATGGTGAGCAGTTCTTC. Protein product: CATRNQQGLNGEQFF.

With regard to this clonotype: A much larger clone differs by one base, so this may be a read error. This chain links TRBV7-3 with TRBJ1-2, with 9 positions matching TRBD1. J gave up 8 bases and V 9 bases, and 10 bases lay outside the gene matches. The CDR3 is 13 residues long. In germline, CDR1 is SGHTA, CDR2 FQGTGA. This chain's CDR3 is CARSGGQGNGYTF. The CDR3 DNA reads as TGTGCCAGGAGTGGGGGACAGGGAAACGGCTACACCTTC.

As regards this clonotype: Possible read error: a much larger clone is one base away. A read error is likely, as this CDR3 ends without the conserved phenylalanine or tryptophan. In nucleotides, the CDR3 is TGTGCCAGCTCACCAATACTAGCGGGAGAGAATGAGCAGTTCTCC. Translating it yields CASSPILAGENEQFS. The chain has TRBV18 and TRBJ2-1; 11 bases align to TRBD2. V trimming: 2 bases; J trimming: 7 bases; junction bases outside the gene matches: 4. The CDR3 loop spans 15 amino acids. CDR1 KGHSH and CDR2 LQKENI come from the germline V gene.

This clonotype was observed a few times. The CDR3 loop reads CASSLDRGSEQYF. The CDR3 region has the DNA TGTGCCAGCAGCCTGGACAGGGGTAGCGAGCAGTACTTC. The J gene is TRBJ2-7, the V gene TRBV4-2; TRBD1 aligns across 9 bases. The CDR3 is 13 amino acids. Germline-derived CDR1 and CDR2 are LGHNA and YNFKEQ. The ends lost 4 bases at V and 6 bases at J; junction bases unmatched: 4.

This clonotype has at least ten counts. This chain connects TRBV3-1 to TRBJ2-1; D gene ambiguous. The ends were cut back, 5 bases at V and 7 bases at J, with 9 bases in the middle. Germline CDR1 and CDR2: LGHDT and YNNKEL (reference sequence). The CDR3 totals 12 residues. CDR3 residues: CASSSPQNEQFF. CDR3 bases: TGTGCCAGCAGCTCCCCTCAAAATGAGCAGTTCTTC.

This clonotype has ten or more counts. This CDR3 is CASRSTSVSTDTQYF. In nucleotides, the CDR3 is TGTGCCAGCAGAAGTACCAGCGTTAGCACAGATACGCAGTATTTT. The chain recombines TRBV11-1 with TRBJ2-3; D is ambiguous. Germline V gene sequence: CDR1 SGHAT, CDR2 FQDESV (reference sequence). Between the trimmed V and J ends, which lost 6 bases and 0 bases, there was a span of 13 bases. The CDR3 totals 15 residues.

This clonotype was observed at least ten times. The CDR3 protein is CASSLSTDTQYF. The DNA of the CDR3 is TGTGCCAGCAGCCTCAGCACAGATACGCAGTATTTT. This chain connects TRBV7-2 to TRBJ2-3; D not certain. V shed 5 bases and J shed 0 bases, with 3 bases lying between them. Germline V gene data show CDR1 as SGHTA and CDR2 as FQGNSA. The CDR3 extends over 12 amino acids.